The 20 T cell receptor beta chains presented below share a single source sample, sequenced in a study of Tregs in tolerant kidney transplant recipients. TCRdb keeps only in-frame clones here, not all; method: immunoSEQ multiplex PCR. The sample totals about 15,000 clones. Mixed chimerism was transient after nonmyeloablative marrow transplants from related graft donors. This specimen was CD4+ T cells from blood (PBMCs), taken 12 months after the transplant. The receptors were sampled from a human patient who received a combined kidney and bone marrow transplant. Certain T cells may be donor cells from the graft.

About this clone: Read sequence stops 3 residues before the CDR3 end, and the germline J gene provides the missing end. The chain has TRBV11-2 and TRBJ2-3, with 9 bases matching TRBD1. After removal of 5 bases from V and 5 bases from J, the junction contained 5 bases not matched to a gene. CDR3 length: 14 amino acids. Germline CDR1 SGHAT, CDR2 FQNNGV. CDR3 in amino acids: CASSPQGAKDTQYF. CDR3 DNA (partial): TGTGCCAGCAGCCCACAGGGGGCCAAAGATACG.

A remark on this clone: The observed sequence ends 3 residues before the CDR3 terminus, with the missing tail filled in from the germline J gene. The chain recombines TRBV5-5 with TRBJ2-1; 11 nucleotides align to TRBD2. CDR3 size: 15 residues. With 7 bases clipped from V and 7 bases from J, the junction kept 10 bases outside the gene matches. From germline, CDR1 is SGHKS and CDR2 YYEKEE (reference sequence). CDR3 bases read: TGTGCCAGCGCCTTAACTAGCGGGAGTCGGAATGAG. This translates into CASALTSGSRNE. The full CDR3 sequence reads CASALTSGSRNEQFF.

Turning to this clone: The CDR3 extends 3 residues past the end of the read, so its final part is completed from the germline J gene. This chain joins TRBV20-1 and TRBJ2-1; 7 bases map to TRBD2. The V gene end was trimmed by 5 bases and the J gene end by 0 bases; junction bases not matched to a gene: 7. In germline, CDR1 is DFQATT, CDR2 SNEGSKA (reference sequence). This CDR3 is 15 amino acids long. The sequenced part of the CDR3 DNA is TGCAGTGCTCGATCTAGCGGAGTCTCCTACAATGAG. This translates into CSARSSGVSYNE. The whole CDR3 sequence is CSARSSGVSYNEQFF.

A note on this clone: The CDR3 end is not reached by the read, which stops 3 residues before it; the germline J gene fills it in. The chain has TRBV5-1 and TRBJ2-5; the match to TRBD2 covers 10 bases. The CDR3 loop spans 16 amino acids. Germline lookup yields CDR1 SGHRS and CDR2 YFSETQ. V was pared by 0 bases and J by 5 bases, with 7 bases of the junction left unmatched. Here the CDR3 reads CASSLASGRAGETQYF. The CDR3 DNA, read in part, is TGCGCCAGCAGCTTGGCCAGCGGGAGGGCCGGGGAGACC. Combining the CDR3 with reference TRBV5-1 and TRBJ2-5 gives the whole variable domain KAGVTQTPRYLIKTRGQQVTLSCSPISGHRSVSWYQQTPGQGLQFLFEYFSETQRNKGNFPGRFSGRQFSNSRSEMNVSTLELGDSALYLCASSLASGRAGETQYFGPGTRLLVL.

The CDR3 DNA, read in part, is TGTGCCAGCAGTGGCAGGGGGCCCCAAGAGACC. Amino acid sequence: CASSGRGPQET. The whole CDR3 sequence reads CASSGRGPQETQYF. The chain links TRBV16 to TRBJ2-5, with 8 bases identical to TRBD1. The read ends 3 residues early relative to the CDR3; the germline J gene fills the gap. The germline gives CDR1 KGHSY, CDR2 FQNENV. The CDR3 loop spans 14 amino acids. Trimming cost V 6 bases and J 1 base; bases outside gene matches: 4.

Worth noting for this clone: The sequence runs out 3 residues before the end of the CDR3; the remainder is reconstructed from the germline J gene. This rearrangement joins TRBV5-1 to TRBJ1-4; possibly TRBD1 for D (6 bases). The CDR3 runs to 15 residues. Germline values: CDR1 SGHRS, CDR2 YFSETQ. V lost 6 bases and J lost 0, with 12 bases in between. Incomplete CDR3 DNA: TGCGCCAGCACATCCGGGACACCAACTAATGAAAAA. Encoded protein: CASTSGTPTNEK. The full CDR3 reads CASTSGTPTNEKLFF.

On this clone: The read ends 3 residues early relative to the CDR3; the germline J gene fills the gap. The chain is built from TRBV30 and TRBJ1-4; 9 positions match TRBD1. Germline CDR1 GTSNPN, CDR2 SVGIG (reference sequence). J was trimmed by 7 bases and V by 4 bases; bases with no gene match: 7. This CDR3 is built from 14 residues. CDR3 amino acids: CAWKVQGAGEKLFF. The covered CDR3 bases are TGTGCCTGGAAGGTACAGGGGGCGGGTGAAAAA.

About this clone: Sequencing ends 3 residues short of the CDR3 end; the germline J gene provides the rest. This chain connects TRBV20-1 to TRBJ2-5; TRBD1 aligns across 8 bases. The CDR3 covers 15 residues. CDR1 is DFQATT, CDR2 SNEGSKA, per germline (reference sequence). V gave up 3 bases and J gave up 4 bases; unmatched junction bases: 10. The CDR3 DNA, read in part, is TGCAGTGCTAGGCGAGGACAGGGAAGGGCAGAGACC. Its translation is CSARRGQGRAET. The whole CDR3 is CSARRGQGRAETQYF.

Comments on this clone: The observed sequence ends 3 residues before the CDR3 terminus, with the missing tail filled in from the germline J gene. The rearrangement links TRBV5-6 to TRBJ2-5; 7 nucleotides match TRBD1. Germline V CDR1 and CDR2: SGHDT, YYEEEE. With 0 bases clipped from V and 2 bases from J, the junction kept 4 bases outside the gene matches. This CDR3 contains 15 residues. This CDR3 is CASSLGGTVQETQYF. The covered CDR3 bases are TGTGCCAGCAGCTTGGGAGGGACAGTACAAGAGACC.

About this clone itself: The read finishes 3 residues shy of the CDR3 end, and the germline J gene is used to complete it. The chain is built from TRBV20-1 and TRBJ2-1; 7 bases are a match to TRBD1. After removal of 3 bases from V and 4 bases from J, the junction contained 6 bases not matched to a gene. CDR3 length equals 14 residues. Germline-derived CDR1 and CDR2 are DFQATT and SNEGSKA (reference sequence). The CDR3: CSARYRGRYNEQFF. CDR3 DNA, as far as it was read: TGCAGTGCTAGGTATAGGGGGCGTTACAATGAG.

Comment on this clone: The read halts 3 residues ahead of the CDR3 end, with the missing end drawn from the germline J gene. The V call is TRBV4-2, the J call TRBJ2-3; 7 bases are shared with TRBD2. Germline lookup yields CDR1 LGHNA and CDR2 YNFKEQ. With V trimmed by 1 base and J by 0 bases, 10 bases remained unmatched. This CDR3 is built from 18 residues. The sequenced part of the CDR3 DNA is TGTGCCAGCAGCCAAGCCCGGGGGGAACACAAAAGCACAGATACG. It yields the protein CASSQARGEHKSTDT. In full, the CDR3 is CASSQARGEHKSTDTQYF.

Of note for this clone: The observed sequence ends 3 residues before the CDR3 terminus, with the missing tail filled in from the germline J gene. V and J are TRBV10-2 and TRBJ2-3; 9 nucleotides align to TRBD2. Germline loops: CDR1 WSHSY, CDR2 SAAADI. The CDR3 runs 14 residues. The V and J ends lost 6 bases and 5 bases, in that order; junction bases with no gene match: 6. The part of the CDR3 DNA that was read is TGCGCCAGCAGCCCTAGCGGGATCGGAGATACG. Its translation: CASSPSGIGDT. The full CDR3 reads CASSPSGIGDTQYF.

Comment on this clone: The CDR3 extends 3 residues past the end of the read, so its final part is completed from the germline J gene. The chain joins TRBV5-1 to TRBJ2-3; D is unclear. The CDR3 length is 12 residues. V was pared by 1 base and J by 6 bases, with 6 bases between. In germline, CDR1 is SGHRS, CDR2 YFSETQ. Incomplete CDR3 DNA: TGCGCCAGCAGCTTGCGGTCTGATACG. It translates to CASSLRSDT. The CDR3 reads in full as CASSLRSDTQYF.

This clone is called medium-sized (0.01 to 0.1%) based on its frequency. Coverage ceases 3 residues before the CDR3 finishes, and the germline J gene fills in the end. This chain uses TRBV6-2 or TRBV6-3 with TRBJ2-1; 12 positions match TRBD2. This CDR3 is 15 amino acids long. V lost 5 bases to trimming and J lost 7 bases; unmatched junction nucleotides: 6. Looked up from germline, CDR1 is MNHEY and CDR2 is SVGEGT. CDR3 sequence reads: CASSQPGLAGNEQFF. Partial CDR3 DNA: TGTGCCAGCAGTCAACCGGGACTAGCGGGTAATGAG.

As for this clone: The read falls 3 residues short of the CDR3 end, and the missing part is taken from the germline J gene. This chain links TRBV7-6 with TRBJ2-7; the D gene is possibly TRBD2 (5 bases). The V and J ends lost 4 bases and 4 bases respectively, with 17 bases between them. This CDR3 comprises 15 residues. In germline, CDR1 is SGHVS, CDR2 FNYEAQ. The CDR3 region is CASSSTAAFPYEQYF. The sequenced part of the CDR3 DNA is TGTGCCAGCAGCTCAACAGCGGCATTTCCTTACGAG.

Points on this clone: The read gets to within 3 residues of the CDR3 end, and the germline J gene fills in the rest. The genes are TRBV13 and TRBJ2-4; no firm D call. Germline V gene lookup returns CDR1 PRHDT and CDR2 FYEKMQ (reference sequence). This CDR3 region has 15 residues. V dropped 2 bases and J dropped 0 bases, with 8 bases sitting between them. CDR3 amino acids: CASSLRSLAKNIQYF. CDR3 DNA (partial): TGTGCCAGCAGCTTAAGGTCCCTAGCCAAAAACATT.

Comment on this clone: The CDR3 goes on 3 residues after the read ends, and that part is filled in from the germline J gene. V and J are TRBV4-1 and TRBJ2-3, with TRBD2 matching 13 bases. In germline, CDR1 is MGHRA, CDR2 YSYEKL. The CDR3 has 16 amino acids. V shed 4 bases, J shed 6 bases, and the junction held 7 bases outside the gene matches. Here the CDR3 reads CASSPTSGRAGDTQYF. Partial CDR3 DNA: TGCGCCAGCAGCCCCACTAGCGGGAGGGCAGGGGATACG.

A word on this clone: The junction departs from germline at one end; a sequencing error may be responsible. Read data end 3 residues before the CDR3 end; the end is taken from the germline J gene. The chain carries TRBV5-1 and TRBJ2-7, with TRBD2 matching over 9 bases. The CDR3 covers 16 residues. Germline values: CDR1 SGHRS, CDR2 YFSETQ. The part of the CDR3 DNA that was read is TGCGCCAGCAGCTTCCTTTGGGCGGGAGGGTCCTCCGAG. This encodes CASSFLWAGGSSE. Given in full, the CDR3 is CASSFLWAGGSSEQYF. Together with reference TRBV5-1 and TRBJ2-7, the CDR3 gives the full variable domain: KAGVTQTPRYLIKTRGQQVTLSCSPISGHRSVSWYQQTPGQGLQFLFEYFSETQRNKGNFPGRFSGRQFSNSRSEMNVSTLELGDSALYLCASSFLWAGGSSEQYFGPGTRLTVT.

As concerns this clone: The read terminates 3 residues ahead of where the CDR3 ends, so the germline J gene completes it. This rearrangement joins TRBV5-4 to TRBJ2-7; tentatively, D is TRBD1 (6 bases). This CDR3 contains 14 residues. Germline V lookup: CDR1 SGHNT, CDR2 YYREEE (reference sequence). Trimming pared 0 bases from V and 3 bases from J, leaving 10 bases between. This chain's CDR3 is CASSLVGQSYEQYF. CDR3 DNA, as far as it was read: TGTGCCAGCAGCTTGGTAGGACAGAGCTACGAG.

Notes on this clone: The read terminates 3 residues before the CDR3 end, so the remaining end is supplied by the germline J gene. The J gene is TRBJ2-2, the V gene TRBV5-1; no firm D call. The V gene lost 0 bases and the J gene lost 6 bases, with 12 bases spanning the gap. This CDR3 is 15 amino acids long. Germline CDR1 and CDR2: SGHRS and YFSETQ. The CDR3 loop is CASSLVVTKPGELFF. The sequenced part of the CDR3 DNA is TGCGCCAGCAGCTTGGTCGTTACCAAGCCCGGGGAG.